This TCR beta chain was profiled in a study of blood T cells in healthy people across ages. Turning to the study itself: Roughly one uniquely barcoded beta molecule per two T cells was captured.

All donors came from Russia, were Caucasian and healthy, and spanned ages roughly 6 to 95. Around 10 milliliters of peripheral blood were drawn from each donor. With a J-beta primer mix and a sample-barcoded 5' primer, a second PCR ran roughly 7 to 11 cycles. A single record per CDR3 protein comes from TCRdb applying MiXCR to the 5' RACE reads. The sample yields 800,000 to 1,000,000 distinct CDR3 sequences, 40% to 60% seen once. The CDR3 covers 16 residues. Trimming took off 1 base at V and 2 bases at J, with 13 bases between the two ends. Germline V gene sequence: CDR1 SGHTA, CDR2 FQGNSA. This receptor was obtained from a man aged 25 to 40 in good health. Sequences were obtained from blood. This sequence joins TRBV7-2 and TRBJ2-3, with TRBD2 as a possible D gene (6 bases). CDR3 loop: CASSLVGRGPTDTQYF. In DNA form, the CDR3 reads TGTGCCAGCAGCTTAGTTGGGCGGGGTCCCACAGATACGCAGTATTTT.